Only one count was recorded for the clone carrying this T cell receptor beta chain. The antigen is undetermined. This entry belongs to a study of shared clonotypes between healthy human individuals. General study findings and limits: Non-shared clonotypes had lower generation probabilities than clonotypes shared by all four sorted-subset donors.

In the sorted-subset replicate PCRs, around 0.2 ug DNA, roughly 29,000 T cell genomes, was used. Profiling relied on immunoSEQ multiplex PCR, and the TCRdb table lists in-frame clones only, not all of them. This sample carries some 2,000,000 clones, about 95% of them seen once, and the ten largest clones take about 1.1%. The naive CD8 subset, CD45RO-negative cells positively selected for CCR7, excluded terminally differentiated effector memory CD45RA+ cells. V dropped 6 bases and J dropped 4 bases, with 16 bases sitting between them. The length of the CDR3 is 14 residues. Germline V gene data show CDR1 as SGHRS and CDR2 as YFSETQ.

Input material: naive CD8+ T cells sorted from blood. The V and J genes are TRBV5-1 and TRBJ1-1, with D unresolved. The receptor was isolated from a man in his late teens or twenties in good health. The CDR3 sequence: CASTQRSGVTEAFF. As DNA, the CDR3 is TGCGCCAGCACCCAGCGGTCCGGAGTCACTGAAGCTTTCTTT.